This TCR beta chain was retrieved from a study of blood T cell repertoires in COVID-19. Study as a whole: Collection of acute and convalescent COVID-19 samples took place in the United States, Italy and Spain.

Under the authors' procedure: Reference gene primer amplification gave estimated nucleated cell counts. Data came from immunoSEQ multiplex PCR; TCRdb stores just in-frame clones and leaves some out. For V, J and clone size, that table is used; D and trimming come from the DNA. In the table there are about 240,000 clones, about four fifths of which are singletons. This clone occurred a few times. Living in about two dozen US areas, the participants were between roughly 18 and 90 years of age. Which cohort a participant joined came from the clinical history participants gave. Looked up from germline, CDR1 is MGHRA and CDR2 is YSYEKL. With V trimmed by 0 bases and J by 2 bases, 3 bases remained unmatched. The CDR3 contains 15 residues.

Sequenced input: PBMCs or T cells enriched from blood (not recorded which). This clonotype originated in a woman between 40 and 55 years old who had been exposed to COVID-19. The V gene is TRBV4-1, the J gene TRBJ1-2; 7 positions agree with TRBD1. The chain's CDR3 is CASSQEGRGNYGYTF. The CDR3 coding sequence is TGCGCCAGCAGCCAAGAAGGCAGGGGGAACTATGGCTACACCTTC.